This T cell receptor beta chain was captured in a study of blood T cell repertoires in COVID-19 (TCRdb year 2020). Looking at the study overall: The collaborator samples originated in the United States, Italy and Spain and spanned the acute and convalescent phases of COVID-19. The material from the prospective study consisted of cDNA or gDNA derived from T cells, B-cell-depleted T cells, or PBMCs. Subjects who had been exposed to COVID-19, were actively infected with it, or had recovered from it provided the deeply sampled blood TCRbeta repertoires that made up the dataset. The repertoires were released in a freely available public database intended as a resource for research on the immune response to SARS-CoV-2. The samples were drawn from the first 160 participants of the ongoing ImmuneRACE study and from roughly 1,300 subjects provided by 6 global collaborators. Sample metadata almost always included a de-identified subject ID, COVID-19 status, age in years and sex. HLA class I and class II types, where available, came from metadata supplied by the sample provider rather than from assay-based typing. Points the paper makes about the study in general: How much clinical and demographic metadata was included differed by source and by participant, and the metadata was provided uncurated.

The immunoSEQ Assay, a bias-controlled multiplex PCR, was used to amplify TCRbeta CDR3 regions from genomic DNA. Per the source publication's procedure: The number of nucleated cells in each sample was estimated by amplification of reference gene primers within the assay. To quantify the absolute abundance of each unique TCRbeta CDR3 rearrangement, sequence reads were collapsed and filtered. For each sample, productive Simpson clonality was calculated as the square root of Simpson's diversity index across productive rearrangements. TCRdb took this table from immuneACCESS and kept in-frame rearrangements with V and J called. Such tables lack part of the clones; where checked against another copy, unresolved V genes explain under half of the gap, and the rest is unexplained. For V, J and clone size, that table is used; D and trimming come from the DNA. The sample contains about 61,000 clones, over 65% of them found a single time. Less than 25% of the sample rests with the top ten.

The collaborating institutions used their own protocols to collect whole blood in K2EDTA tubes. For TCRbeta analysis, collaborator samples were shipped as frozen whole blood, as isolated PBMCs, or as DNA extracted from either sample type. Comments on this clone: It lacks a known antigen. The record has no base qualities; no much larger clone is one base away.

The CDR3 contains 18 residues, cysteine and phenylalanine counted. The DNA shown is the 54-base CDR3, in frame from base 1. The source is a man aged 80 or over with active or convalescent COVID-19. The rearranged chain carries TRBV21-1 and TRBJ2-2; whether TRBD2, the table's D call, matches the DNA was not checked. TRBV21-1 is described as a pseudogene. Sample: peripheral blood. The CDR3 sequence is CASSKVRTSGRGTGELFF. The bases are TGTGCCAGCAGCAAAGTGCGGACTAGCGGGAGGGGAACCGGGGAGCTGTTTTTT.